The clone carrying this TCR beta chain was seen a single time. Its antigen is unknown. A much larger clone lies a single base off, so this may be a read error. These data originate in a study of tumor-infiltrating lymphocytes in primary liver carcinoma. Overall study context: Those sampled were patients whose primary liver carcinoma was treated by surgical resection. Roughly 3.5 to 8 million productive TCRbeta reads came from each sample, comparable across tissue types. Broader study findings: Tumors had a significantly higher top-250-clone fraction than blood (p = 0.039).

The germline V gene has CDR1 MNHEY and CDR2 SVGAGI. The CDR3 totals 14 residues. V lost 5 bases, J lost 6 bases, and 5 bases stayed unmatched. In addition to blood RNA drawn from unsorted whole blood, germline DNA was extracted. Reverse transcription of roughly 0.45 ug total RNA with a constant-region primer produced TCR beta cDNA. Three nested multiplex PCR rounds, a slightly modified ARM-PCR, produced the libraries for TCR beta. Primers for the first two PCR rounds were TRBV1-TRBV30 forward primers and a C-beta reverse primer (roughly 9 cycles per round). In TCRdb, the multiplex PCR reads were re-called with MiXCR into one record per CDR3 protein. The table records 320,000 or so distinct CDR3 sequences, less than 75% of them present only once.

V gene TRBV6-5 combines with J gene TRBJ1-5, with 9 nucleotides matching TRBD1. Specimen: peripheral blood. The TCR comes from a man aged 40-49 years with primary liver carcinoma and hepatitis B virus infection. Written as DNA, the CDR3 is TGTGCCAGCAGTGCAACAGGGGGCACTCAGCCCCAGCATTTT. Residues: CASSATGGTQPQHF.